The 6 T cell receptor beta chains in this list originate from one sample, sequenced in a study of control samples from healthy donors and cancer patients. The table came from immunoSEQ multiplex PCR; TCRdb's copy has only in-frame clones and leaves some out. The profile covers 150,000 or so clones, with roughly 92% appearing a single time and roughly 2.3% taken by the ten largest. The material sequenced was blood. Receptor source: a man aged 45 to 65 in good health.

The chain is built from TRBV7-9 and TRBJ2-5; D is unclear. Trimming left V 3 bases short and J 1 base short, with 12 bases between. The CDR3 has 15 residues. CDR1 is SEHNR and CDR2 is FQNEAQ in the germline V gene (reference sequence). The CDR3 reads CASSLGNRFQETQYF. DNA of the CDR3: TGTGCCAGCAGCTTGGGTAATCGATTCCAAGAGACCCAGTACTTC.

J is TRBJ2-7 and V is TRBV3-1 (or the pseudogene TRBV3-2), with a weak D call TRBD2 (5 bases). CDR3 length equals 15 residues. Germline lookup yields CDR1 LGHDT and CDR2 YNNKEL (reference sequence). Deletions cut 0 bases from V and 2 bases from J, with 11 bases between. The CDR3 is CASSQDLVGTYEQYF. The CDR3 nucleotides read TGTGCCAGCAGCCAAGATCTCGTCGGGACCTACGAGCAGTACTTC.

The V gene is TRBV6-5, the J gene TRBJ2-7; D is perhaps TRBD1 or TRBD2 (6 bases each). Germline CDR1 MNHEY, CDR2 SVGAGI. The CDR3 spans 13 residues. V was pared by 7 bases and J by 6 bases, with 16 bases between. CDR3 residues: CASKIGGPGEQYF. Written as DNA, the CDR3 is TGTGCCAGCAAGATTGGGGGGCCAGGCGAGCAGTACTTC.

The rearrangement uses TRBV9 and TRBJ2-1; 14 nucleotides agree with TRBD2. Germline trimming cut 2 bases from V and 3 bases from J; bases unmatched to any gene: 1. The germline gives CDR1 SGDLS, CDR2 YYNGEE. The CDR3 is 16 residues long. The CDR3 loop reads CASSVGLAGVYNEQFF. CDR3 DNA: TGTGCCAGCAGCGTGGGACTAGCGGGAGTCTACAATGAGCAGTTCTTC.

The V gene is TRBV15, the J gene TRBJ2-7; 7 bases line up with TRBD2. Germline values: CDR1 LNHNV, CDR2 YYDKDF (reference sequence). Trimming removed 0 bases from V and 3 bases from J; junction bases left unmatched: 17. The CDR3 consists of 19 residues. CDR3 nucleotides: TGTGCCACCAGCAGAGATGTGGCGGGGGAGCCCCCTGCTATCTACGAGCAGTACTTC. Its translation: CATSRDVAGEPPAIYEQYF.

The chain has TRBV5-3 and TRBJ2-1; 8 positions agree with TRBD2. TRBV5-3 is known as an ORF, though its function is uncertain. V lost 3 bases, J lost 8 bases, and 13 bases stayed unmatched. The CDR3 runs to 16 residues. The CDR3 protein is CARSSKRGTPPHEQFF. Here the CDR3 DNA reads TGTGCCAGAAGCTCCAAGCGGGGGACTCCCCCCCATGAGCAGTTCTTC.